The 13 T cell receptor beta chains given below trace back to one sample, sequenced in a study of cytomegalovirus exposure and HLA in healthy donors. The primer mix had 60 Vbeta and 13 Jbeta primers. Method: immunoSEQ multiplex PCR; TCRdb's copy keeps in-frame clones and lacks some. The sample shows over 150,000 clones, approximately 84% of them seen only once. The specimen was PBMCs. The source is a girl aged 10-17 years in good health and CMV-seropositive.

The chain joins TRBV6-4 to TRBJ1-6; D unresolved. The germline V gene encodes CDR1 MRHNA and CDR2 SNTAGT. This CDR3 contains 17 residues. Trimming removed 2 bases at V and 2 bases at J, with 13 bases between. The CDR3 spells CASSDTTRGPYNSPLHF. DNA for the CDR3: TGTGCCAGCAGTGACACAACCCGCGGCCCCTATAATTCACCCCTCCACTTT.

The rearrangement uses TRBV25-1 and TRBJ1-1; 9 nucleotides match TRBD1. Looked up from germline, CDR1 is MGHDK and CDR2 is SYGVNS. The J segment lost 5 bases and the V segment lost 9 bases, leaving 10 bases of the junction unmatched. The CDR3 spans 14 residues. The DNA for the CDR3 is TGTGCCAGTGCGTCGGACAGGGGACGGACTGAAGCTTTCTTT. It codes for CASASDRGRTEAFF.

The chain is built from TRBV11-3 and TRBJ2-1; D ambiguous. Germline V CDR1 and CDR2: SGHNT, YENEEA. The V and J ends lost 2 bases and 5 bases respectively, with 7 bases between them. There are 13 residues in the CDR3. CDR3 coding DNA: TGTGCCAGCAGCTTACACTACGACAATGAGCAGTTCTTC. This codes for CASSLHYDNEQFF.

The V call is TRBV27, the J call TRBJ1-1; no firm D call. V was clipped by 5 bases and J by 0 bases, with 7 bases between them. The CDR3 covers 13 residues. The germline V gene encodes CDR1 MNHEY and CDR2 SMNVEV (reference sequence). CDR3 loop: CASSPYLNTEAFF. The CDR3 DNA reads TGTGCCAGCAGTCCCTACCTGAACACTGAAGCTTTCTTT.

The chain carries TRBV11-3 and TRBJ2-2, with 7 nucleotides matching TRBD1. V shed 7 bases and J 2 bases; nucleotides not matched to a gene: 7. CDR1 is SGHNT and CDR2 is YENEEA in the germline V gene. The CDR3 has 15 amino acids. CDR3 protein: CASTAGTVNTGELFF. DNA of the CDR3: TGTGCCAGCACAGCCGGGACAGTAAACACCGGGGAGCTGTTTTTT. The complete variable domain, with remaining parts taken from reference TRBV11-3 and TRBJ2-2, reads EAGVVQSPRYKIIEKKQPVAFWCNPISGHNTLYWYLQNLGQGPELLIRYENEEAVDDSQLPKDRFSAERLKGVDSTLKIQPAELGDSAVYLCASTAGTVNTGELFFGEGSRLTVL.

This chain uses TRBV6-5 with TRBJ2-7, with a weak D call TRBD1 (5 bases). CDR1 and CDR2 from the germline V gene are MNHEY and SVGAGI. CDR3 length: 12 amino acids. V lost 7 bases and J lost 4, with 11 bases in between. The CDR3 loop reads CASTPQGYEQYF. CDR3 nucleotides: TGTGCCAGCACGCCCCAGGGATACGAGCAGTACTTC.

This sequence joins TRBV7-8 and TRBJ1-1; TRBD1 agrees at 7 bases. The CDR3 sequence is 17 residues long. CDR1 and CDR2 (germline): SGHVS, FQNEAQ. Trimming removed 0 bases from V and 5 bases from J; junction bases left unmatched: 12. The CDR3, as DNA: TGTGCCAGCAGCTTAGCAACGGGACAGTCCTCGAGGACTGAAGCTTTCTTT. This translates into CASSLATGQSSRTEAFF. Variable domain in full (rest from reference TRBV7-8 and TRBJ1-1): GAGVSQSPRYKVAKRGQDVALRCDPISGHVSLFWYQQALGQGPEFLTYFQNEAQLDKSGLPSDRFFAERPEGSVSTLKIQRTQQEDSAVYLCASSLATGQSSRTEAFFGQGTRLTVV.

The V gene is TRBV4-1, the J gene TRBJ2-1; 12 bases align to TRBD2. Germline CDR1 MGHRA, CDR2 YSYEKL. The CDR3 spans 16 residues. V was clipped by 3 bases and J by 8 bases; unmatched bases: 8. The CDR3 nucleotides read TGCGCCAGCAGCCACCCCTCTAGCGGGGGGGCGTATGAGCAGTTCTTC. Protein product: CASSHPSSGGAYEQFF.

The CDR3 protein is CASSVVAGFPPLRRGYTF. Written as DNA, the CDR3 is TGTGCCAGCAGCGTAGTGGCAGGTTTTCCCCCTTTACGTCGGGGCTACACCTTC. V is TRBV9 and J is TRBJ1-2; D is unclear. Trimming pared 0 bases from V and 8 bases from J, leaving 26 bases between. Germline lookup yields CDR1 SGDLS and CDR2 YYNGEE. This CDR3 comprises 18 residues.

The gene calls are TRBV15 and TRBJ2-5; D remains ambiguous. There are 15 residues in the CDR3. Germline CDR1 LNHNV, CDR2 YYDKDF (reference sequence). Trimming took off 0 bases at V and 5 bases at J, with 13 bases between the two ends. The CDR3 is CATSRDSPSRETQYF. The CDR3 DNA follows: TGTGCCACCAGCAGAGATTCCCCATCGCGGGAGACCCAGTACTTC.

For the CDR3, the DNA is TGTGCCAGCAGCTTTGGGACAGGGAGCTCCTACGAGCAGTACTTC. Its protein product is CASSFGTGSSYEQYF. The chain links TRBV11-2 to TRBJ2-7; 9 nucleotides match TRBD1. The J segment lost 0 bases and the V segment lost 3 bases, leaving 3 bases of the junction unmatched. Per the germline V gene, CDR1 is SGHAT and CDR2 is FQNNGV. The CDR3 has 15 amino acids. The variable domain in full, completed from reference TRBV11-2 and TRBJ2-7, reads EAGVAQSPRYKIIEKRQSVAFWCNPISGHATLYWYQQILGQGPKLLIQFQNNGVVDDSQLPKDRFSAERLKGVDSTLKIQPAKLEDSAVYLCASSFGTGSSYEQYFGPGTRLTVT.

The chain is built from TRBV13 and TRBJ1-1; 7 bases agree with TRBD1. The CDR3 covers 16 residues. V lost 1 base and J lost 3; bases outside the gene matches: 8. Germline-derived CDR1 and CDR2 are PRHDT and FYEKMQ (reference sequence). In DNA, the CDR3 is TGTGCCAGCAGCTTAGAAGACAGGGCAGTGCACACTGAAGCTTTCTTT. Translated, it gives CASSLEDRAVHTEAFF. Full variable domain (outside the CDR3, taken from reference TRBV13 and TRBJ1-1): AAGVIQSPRHLIKEKRETATLKCYPIPRHDTVYWYQQGPGQDPQFLISFYEKMQSDKGSIPDRFSAQQFSDYHSELNMSSLELGDSALYFCASSLEDRAVHTEAFFGQGTRLTVV.

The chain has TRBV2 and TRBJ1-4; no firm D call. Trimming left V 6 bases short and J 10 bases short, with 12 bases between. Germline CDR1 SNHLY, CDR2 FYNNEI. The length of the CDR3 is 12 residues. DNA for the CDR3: TGTGCCAGCAGGGACTACGAGAGAAAACTGTTTTTT. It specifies CASRDYERKLFF.